This T cell receptor beta chain was identified in a study of blood T cell repertoires in COVID-19. Whole-study context: Sources were T cells, B-cell-depleted T cells, or PBMCs; the material itself was cDNA or gDNA.

This CDR3 region has 14 residues. Trimming removed 2 bases from V and 7 bases from J; junction bases left unmatched: 4. Germline-derived CDR1 and CDR2 are SGDLS and YYNGEE. In the authors' workflow: Estimation of nucleated cell counts was performed using reference gene primer amplification. This table comes from immunoSEQ multiplex PCR, and its TCRdb copy is limited to in-frame clones, with some not included. Clonal size and the V and J genes are those of that table, whereas D and trimming came from the DNA. The sample has fewer than 250,000 clones; roughly four fifths are singletons. Everyone who took part was 18 to 89 years old, and they came from about two dozen US areas. Exposed enrollees encountered a COVID-19 case at some point within 2 weeks before study entry. This clone has just one count.

The receptor was isolated from a woman aged 45-65 years who had been exposed to COVID-19. Sequencing was done on a sample of PBMCs or T cells enriched from blood (not recorded which). The chain is built from TRBV9 and TRBJ2-2; 8 nucleotides line up with TRBD1. The CDR3 sequence is CASSVQGAGGELFF. The CDR3 DNA reads TGTGCCAGCAGCGTTCAGGGGGCCGGCGGGGAGCTGTTTTTT.